A single sample is the source of the 4 T cell receptor beta chains below, sequenced in a study of tumor-infiltrating lymphocytes in primary liver carcinoma. It was from around 18-30 mg of unsorted bulk tissue that RNA and DNA were co-extracted. Priming with a constant-region primer yielded TCR beta cDNA from 400 to 550 ng total RNA. What produced the TCR beta libraries was three nested multiplex PCR rounds using slightly modified ARM-PCR. Both of the initial two PCR rounds ran for nine to ten cycles and employed TRBV1-TRBV30 forward primers alongside a C-beta reverse primer. TCRdb passed the multiplex PCR reads through MiXCR, listing each CDR3 protein once. Here the sample spans more than 95,000 distinct CDR3 sequences, under 65% being singletons. The sequencing sample was made of liver tumor tissue from sampling region 3. Indicated subset: tumor region T3, left-lateral pole. The source of these receptors is a woman aged 55-70 years with primary liver carcinoma and hepatitis B virus infection.

The CDR3 here is CASTPLGSYGYTF. CDR3 in DNA: TGTGCCAGCACCCCCTTGGGTTCCTATGGCTACACCTTC. The chain carries TRBV28 and TRBJ1-2, with D unresolved. From germline, CDR1 is MDHEN and CDR2 SYDVKM. The length of the CDR3 is 13 residues. V lost 7 bases and J 4 bases, leaving 13 bases between the germline ends.

A word on this clonotype: A much larger clone is a single base away; this may be a read error. The J gene is TRBJ2-1, the V gene TRBV5-4; 8 nucleotides match TRBD2. CDR1 and CDR2 (germline): SGHNT, YYREEE (reference sequence). The CDR3 loop spans 16 amino acids. The CDR3 DNA reads TGTGCCAGCAGCTCGGCGGGCGGGAGGTCCTACAATGAGCAGTTATTC. Protein product: CASSSAGGRSYNEQLF.

The CDR3 region is CACNLGGTEAFF. The CDR3, as DNA: TGTGCCTGCAACTTAGGGGGCACTGAAGCTTTCTTT. The rearrangement joins TRBV11-2 to TRBJ1-1; TRBD1 is a possible D gene (6 bases). Germline V gene sequence: CDR1 SGHAT, CDR2 FQNNGV. The CDR3 sequence is 12 residues long. V lost 11 bases, J lost 4 bases, and 14 bases lay in between.

A word on this clonotype: Since a much larger clone is just one base distant, this may be a read error. V gene TRBV5-1 combines with J gene TRBJ2-5; D may match TRBD1 or TRBD2 (5 bases each). The J call is doubtful: the DNA matches TRBJ2-1 better. From germline, CDR1 is SGHRS and CDR2 YFSETQ. The CDR3 runs 16 residues. DNA of the CDR3: TGCGCCAGCAGCTCTGGATCGGGTGGGACCCAAGAGACCCAGTTCTTC. This codes for CASSSGSGGTQETQFF.